This is a list of T cell receptor beta chains from one sample in a study of blood T cells in healthy people across ages. TCRdb independently ran MiXCR on the 5' RACE reads; one entry per CDR3 protein. The repertoire has approximately 790,000 distinct CDR3 sequences, 62% of them found once; the top ten carry about a quarter. Input material: blood. The receptors were gathered from a man between 25 and 39 years old in good health. Each CDR3 is given with its conserved first and last residue. A D gene is named only where the DNA matches it firmly. The listing skips clone size in some rows; elsewhere it reads once, few, many or a size class.

TRBV28	.	TRBD2	TRBJ2-6	TGTGCCAGCAGTAGGCTAGCGGACTCTTCGACCAACGTCCTGACTTTC	CASSRLADSSTNVLTF
TRBV2	.	.	TRBJ2-5	TGTGCCAGCAGTGAGATACGGGGTGGGGAGACCCAGTACTTC	CASSEIRGGETQYF
TRBV4-3	few	.	TRBJ2-3	TGCGCCAGCAGCCAAGAGGCCAGGGAAAGTGATACGCAGTATTTT	CASSQEARESDTQYF
TRBV4-3	.	TRBD2	TRBJ2-1	TGCGCCAGCAGCCAGGCACTAGCGGGGGTGTACAATGAGCAGTTCTTC	CASSQALAGVYNEQFF
TRBV3-1	.	TRBD2	TRBJ2-1	TGTGCCAGCAGCCCACGATTACTAGCGGAACTACAAGGCAATGAGCAGTTCTTC	CASSPRLLAELQGNEQFF
TRBV5-1	.	TRBD1	TRBJ2-5	TGCGCCAGCAGCTTGGAAGGACAGGGACAAGAGACCCAGTACTTC	CASSLEGQGQETQYF
TRBV12-3/TRBV12-4	few	.	TRBJ2-7	TGTGCCAGCAGGTCGACCGGAGGGCCCTACGAGCAGTACTTC	CASRSTGGPYEQYF
TRBV28	few	.	TRBJ2-7	TGTGCCAGCAGTTTATCCGTGGCCGAGCAGTACTTC	CASSLSVAEQYF
TRBV7-9	.	.	TRBJ2-1	TGTGCCAGCAGGGCAGCGTCGGGGTACAATGAGCAGTTCTTC	CASRAASGYNEQFF
TRBV6-2/TRBV6-3	.	.	TRBJ2-3	TGTGCCAGCAGTTACTCGATGGGAGCGGTCGGCACAGATACGCAGTATTTT	CASSYSMGAVGTDTQYF
TRBV7-9	.	.	TRBJ2-3	TGTGCCAGCAGCTTAGCGTGGCGGGGAAGCACAGATACGCAGTATTTT	CASSLAWRGSTDTQYF
TRBV4-3	.	.	TRBJ1-1	TGCGCCAGCAGCCAACGCGTCCAGAACACTGAAGCTTTCTTT	CASSQRVQNTEAFF
TRBV25-1	.	TRBD2	TRBJ2-3	TGTGCCAGCAGTGATGCGGGGGGGTTAACAGATACGCAGTATTTT	CASSDAGGLTDTQYF